These 9 T cell receptor beta chains were all obtained from the same sample, sequenced in a study of blood T cell repertoires in COVID-19. Sequencing used immunoSEQ multiplex PCR; TCRdb keeps in-frame clones, though not all of them. The repertoire holds around 140,000 clones, with about 88% as singletons. Sequencing was performed on PBMCs or T cells enriched from blood (not recorded which). The receptors derive from a man between 40 and 49 years old with acute COVID-19.

The V and J genes are TRBV5-4 and TRBJ1-6; the D is unclear. Germline V gives CDR1 SGHNT, CDR2 YYREEE (reference sequence). The CDR3 loop spans 17 amino acids. V was trimmed by 0 bases and J by 0 bases, leaving 10 bases between them. The CDR3 DNA reads as TGTGCCAGCAGCTTGGACGGTGCCAACTCCTATAATTCACCCCTCCACTTT. Its translation: CASSLDGANSYNSPLHF.

The V gene is TRBV28, the J gene TRBJ1-1; D call uncertain. The V and J ends lost 3 bases and 1 base respectively, with 3 bases between them. CDR1 and CDR2 from the germline V gene are MDHEN and SYDVKM. CDR3 length equals 12 residues. CDR3 region: CASSLRNTEAFF. Here the CDR3 DNA reads TGTGCCAGCAGTTTGAGGAACACTGAAGCTTTCTTT.

This clone was picked up a small number of times. The chain links TRBV7-9 to TRBJ1-2; possible D gene TRBD1, 5 bases. The CDR3 extends over 14 amino acids. From germline, CDR1 is SEHNR and CDR2 FQNEAQ (reference sequence). V lost 1 base, J lost 8 bases, and 14 bases lay in between. The CDR3 DNA is TGTGCCAGCAGCTTAGATCGTCAGGGCGGCGGCTACACCTTC. Its translation is CASSLDRQGGGYTF.

The rearrangement links TRBV10-3 to TRBJ1-5; possible D gene TRBD1, 5 bases. Germline loops: CDR1 ENHRY, CDR2 SYGVKD. Trimming pared 10 bases from V and 4 bases from J, leaving 14 bases between. The CDR3 contains 13 residues. The DNA of the CDR3 is TGTGCCACGAAGGGGCGGGAAAATCAGCCCCAGCATTTT. Amino acids: CATKGRENQPQHF.

The chain joins TRBV24-1 to TRBJ2-3; tentatively, D is TRBD2 (5 bases). The V gene's germline CDR1 is KGHDR and CDR2 SFDVKD. The CDR3 has 15 amino acids. V gave up 0 bases and J gave up 4 bases, with 10 bases separating them. The CDR3 coding sequence is TGTGCCACCAGTGATTTGTCGGGGTTAGCAGATACGCAGTATTTT. It codes for CATSDLSGLADTQYF.

The V call is TRBV27, the J call TRBJ1-3; 8 nucleotides agree with TRBD1. With 11 bases clipped from V and 5 bases from J, the junction kept 11 bases outside the gene matches. Germline V lookup: CDR1 MNHEY, CDR2 SMNVEV (reference sequence). The CDR3 spans 14 residues. The CDR3 sequence is CACPTGGKRNTIYF. The CDR3 nucleotides are TGTGCCTGTCCCACAGGGGGAAAGAGAAACACCATATATTTT.

The genes are TRBV7-9 and TRBJ2-5, with TRBD1 as a possible D gene (6 bases). The CDR3 is 13 residues long. V lost 1 base, J lost 4 bases, and 7 bases lay in between. Germline V gives CDR1 SEHNR, CDR2 FQNEAQ (reference sequence). DNA of the CDR3: TGTGCCAGCAGCTTAGTAGGGGGAGAGACCCAGTACTTC. This codes for CASSLVGGETQYF.

J is TRBJ2-2 and V is TRBV5-1; D is unclear. Germline V CDR1 and CDR2: SGHRS, YFSETQ. V was pared by 0 bases and J by 0 bases, with 9 bases between. The CDR3 length is 16 residues. CDR3 protein: CASSLAVGTNTGELFF. The CDR3 nucleotides read TGCGCCAGCAGCTTGGCCGTCGGTACGAACACCGGGGAGCTGTTTTTT.

The chain carries TRBV18 and TRBJ1-6; D might be TRBD1 (5 bases). In germline, CDR1 is KGHSH, CDR2 LQKENI. The CDR3 has 15 residues. V lost 1 base to trimming and J lost 5 bases, with 9 bases between them. The CDR3 DNA is TGTGCCAGCTCACCACTGTCGACAGATAATTCACCCCTCCACTTT. Translating it yields CASSPLSTDNSPLHF.